Following are 17 T cell receptor beta chains from one sample sequenced in a study of blood T cell repertoires in COVID-19. Using immunoSEQ multiplex PCR, the repertoire was profiled, and TCRdb retains in-frame clones only, with some absent. The sample has about 200,000 clones; 87% are singletons. The sample consisted of peripheral blood. These receptors originate from a man in his sixties with active or convalescent COVID-19.

The chain carries TRBV3-1 (or the pseudogene TRBV3-2) and TRBJ2-7; 11 positions match TRBD2. Losses at the gene ends were 5 bases for V and 0 bases for J; bases not matched to a gene: 3. This CDR3 has 15 residues. The germline V gene has CDR1 LGHDT and CDR2 YNNKEL (reference sequence). The CDR3 spells CASSYGTSGSYEQYF. The CDR3 nucleotides read TGTGCCAGCAGCTACGGGACTAGCGGCTCCTACGAGCAGTACTTC.

This chain links TRBV10-3 with TRBJ2-7; 10 bases agree with TRBD2. CDR3 length: 15 amino acids. The V segment lost 6 bases and the J segment 0 bases; nucleotides outside the gene matches: 5. Germline CDR1 ENHRY, CDR2 SYGVKD. For the CDR3, the DNA is TGTGCCATCAGCGCCACTAGCGGGGCCTCCTACGAGCAGTACTTC. It is translated as CAISATSGASYEQYF.

This chain links TRBV7-3 with TRBJ2-1; D uncertain. The CDR3 is 15 amino acids. The germline V gene has CDR1 SGHTA and CDR2 FQGTGA. Trimming took 1 base from V and 0 from J, leaving 7 bases between them. CDR3 amino acids: CASSLSRSSYNEQFF. As DNA, the CDR3 is TGTGCCAGCAGCTTAAGCCGGAGCTCCTACAATGAGCAGTTCTTC. The variable domain in full, with the rest retrieved from reference TRBV7-3 and TRBJ2-1, is GAGVSQTPSNKVTEKGKYVELRCDPISGHTALYWYRQSLGQGPEFLIYFQGTGAADDSGLPNDRFFAVRPEGSVSTLKIQRTERGDSAVYLCASSLSRSSYNEQFFGPGTRLTVL.

This sequence joins TRBV12-5 and TRBJ1-2; D is perhaps TRBD1 (6 bases). Trimming left V 5 bases short and J 3 bases short, with 10 bases between. In germline, CDR1 is LGHNT, CDR2 FRNRAP. This CDR3 has 13 amino acids. The CDR3 coding sequence is TGTGCTAGTGGTGCCGGACAGCACTATGGCTACACCTTC. This gives the protein CASGAGQHYGYTF.

The rearrangement joins TRBV7-2 to TRBJ2-1; D possibly corresponds to TRBD1 (5 bases). This CDR3 spans 14 amino acids. The germline V and J ends were trimmed by 5 bases and 8 bases, with 16 bases remaining between them. CDR1 and CDR2 from the germline V gene are SGHTA and FQGNSA. The CDR3 is CASSPILQGDEQFF. As DNA, the CDR3 is TGTGCCAGCAGCCCCATCCTTCAGGGCGATGAGCAGTTCTTC.

V and J are TRBV19 and TRBJ2-1; 8 nucleotides align to TRBD1. The CDR3 runs 13 residues. CDR1 is LNHDA, CDR2 SQIVND, per germline (reference sequence). Trimming removed 9 bases from V and 7 bases from J; junction bases left unmatched: 8. The DNA of the CDR3 is TGTGCCAGCACCTTCCAGGGGGCGAATGAGCAGTTCTTC. Its protein is CASTFQGANEQFF.

The V gene is TRBV6-6, the J gene TRBJ2-2; 8 positions agree with TRBD1. Germline CDR1 reads MNHNY; CDR2 reads SVGAGI (reference sequence). V was pared by 0 bases and J by 4 bases, with 4 bases of the junction left unmatched. This CDR3 has 16 amino acids. The DNA for the CDR3 is TGTGCCAGCAGTTACTCGGCAGGGGGCAGCACCGGGGAGCTGTTTTTT. Translated, it gives CASSYSAGGSTGELFF.

J is TRBJ2-2 and V is TRBV5-1; D is undetermined. Germline-derived CDR1 and CDR2 are SGHRS and YFSETQ. CDR3 length: 14 amino acids. V lost 0 bases to trimming and J lost 2 bases, with 5 bases between them. The CDR3 region is CASSLGTNTGELFF. The CDR3 DNA follows: TGCGCCAGCAGCTTGGGCACAAACACCGGGGAGCTGTTTTTT.

The CDR3 DNA follows: TGTGCCAGCAGTTACGGGTCGGGCGGGGAGCTGTTTTTT. This encodes CASSYGSGGELFF. The gene calls are TRBV6-2 or TRBV6-3 and TRBJ2-2; D not certain. Per germline, CDR1 MNHEY and CDR2 SVGEGT. Trimming removed 2 bases at V and 7 bases at J, with 8 bases between. The CDR3 is 13 residues long.

V is TRBV19 and J is TRBJ2-2, with D possibly TRBD1 on 5 matching bases. CDR1 and CDR2 from the germline V gene are LNHDA and SQIVND (reference sequence). V gave up 3 bases and J gave up 3 bases, with 11 bases separating them. This CDR3 contains 15 residues. For the CDR3, the DNA is TGTGCCAGTAGTATGGGGCAGACACACACCGGGGAGCTGTTTTTT. Translation gives CASSMGQTHTGELFF. The complete variable domain, with remaining parts taken from reference TRBV19 and TRBJ2-2, reads DGGITQSPKYLFRKEGQNVTLSCEQNLNHDAMYWYRQDPGQGLRLIYYSQIVNDFQKGDIAEGYSVSREKKESFPLTVTSAQKNPTAFYLCASSMGQTHTGELFFGEGSRLTVL.

This chain links TRBV19 with TRBJ1-5; D ambiguous. In germline, CDR1 is LNHDA, CDR2 SQIVND (reference sequence). This CDR3 has 12 residues. V lost 3 bases and J lost 9, with 9 bases in between. CDR3 bases: TGTGCCAGTAGTATGAAGGCAGGGCCCCAGCATTTT. Translated: CASSMKAGPQHF. Complete variable domain (other parts from reference TRBV19 and TRBJ1-5): DGGITQSPKYLFRKEGQNVTLSCEQNLNHDAMYWYRQDPGQGLRLIYYSQIVNDFQKGDIAEGYSVSREKKESFPLTVTSAQKNPTAFYLCASSMKAGPQHFGDGTRLSIL.

The chain is built from TRBV7-9 and TRBJ1-1, with D possibly matching TRBD1 (6 bases). The V gene's germline CDR1 is SEHNR and CDR2 FQNEAQ (reference sequence). Deletions cut 1 base from V and 4 bases from J, with 25 bases between. This CDR3 contains 19 residues. CDR3 in amino acids: CASSLGGPQLGVMVTEAFF. In DNA, the CDR3 is TGTGCCAGCAGCTTAGGGGGGCCACAATTAGGGGTTATGGTCACTGAAGCTTTCTTT.

The chain carries TRBV7-6 and TRBJ2-7; TRBD1 matches 8 bases. The CDR3 runs to 14 residues. Trimming cost V 4 bases and J 5 bases; bases outside gene matches: 7. The germline gives CDR1 SGHVS, CDR2 FNYEAQ. The DNA of the CDR3 is TGTGCCAGCAGCTCGAGGACAGGGCTCAACGAGCAGTACTTC. It yields the protein CASSSRTGLNEQYF.

The gene calls are TRBV6-1 and TRBJ1-2; D uncertain. Trimming shortened V by 0 bases and J by 4 bases, and 15 bases separated the two germline ends. Germline V gene lookup returns CDR1 MNHNS and CDR2 SASEGT. CDR3 size: 16 residues. Written as DNA, the CDR3 is TGTGCCAGCAGTGAAGCGCAAGGGAGGAGCCTCTATGGCTACACCTTC. The encoded protein is CASSEAQGRSLYGYTF.

The V and J genes are TRBV25-1 and TRBJ1-1; D not certain. The germline CDR1 and CDR2 sequences are MGHDK and SYGVNS. The CDR3 covers 11 residues. V was pared by 6 bases and J by 7 bases, with 9 bases between. CDR3 loop: CASSDRGEAFF. CDR3 bases: TGTGCCAGCAGCGATCGGGGTGAAGCTTTCTTT. Supplemented by reference TRBV25-1 and TRBJ1-1, the full variable domain reads EADIYQTPRYLVIGTGKKITLECSQTMGHDKMYWYQQDPGMELHLIHYSYGVNSTEKGDLSSESTVSRIRTEHFPLTLESARPSHTSQYLCASSDRGEAFFGQGTRLTVV.

The gene calls are TRBV7-7 and TRBJ2-2, with a possible D match to TRBD1 (8 bases). This CDR3 spans 15 amino acids. V shed 5 bases and J shed 6 bases, with 16 bases lying between them. Per the germline V gene, CDR1 is SSHAT and CDR2 is FNYEAQ (reference sequence). This CDR3 reads CASSQDRAGAGELFF. The CDR3 nucleotides are TGTGCCAGCAGCCAGGACAGGGCGGGGGCCGGGGAGCTGTTTTTT.

The chain joins TRBV2 to TRBJ1-1; D call uncertain. The V gene lost 1 base and the J gene lost 7 bases, with 10 bases spanning the gap. Germline-derived CDR1 and CDR2 are SNHLY and FYNNEI. This CDR3 has 13 amino acids. The CDR3 region has the DNA TGTGCCAGCAGTGAAGTTGCCTCAGATGAAGCTTTCTTT. Translated, it gives CASSEVASDEAFF.